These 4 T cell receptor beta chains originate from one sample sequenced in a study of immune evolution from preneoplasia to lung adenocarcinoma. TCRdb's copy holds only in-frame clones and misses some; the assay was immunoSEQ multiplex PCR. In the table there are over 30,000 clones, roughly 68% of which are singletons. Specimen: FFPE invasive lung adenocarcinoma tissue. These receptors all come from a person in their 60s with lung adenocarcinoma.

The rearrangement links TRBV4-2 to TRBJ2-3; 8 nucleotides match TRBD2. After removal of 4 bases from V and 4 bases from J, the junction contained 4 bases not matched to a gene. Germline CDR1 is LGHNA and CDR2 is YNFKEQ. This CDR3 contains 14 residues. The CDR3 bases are TGTGCCAGCAGCCCAGGACTAGCCCCAGATACGCAGTATTTT. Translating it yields CASSPGLAPDTQYF.

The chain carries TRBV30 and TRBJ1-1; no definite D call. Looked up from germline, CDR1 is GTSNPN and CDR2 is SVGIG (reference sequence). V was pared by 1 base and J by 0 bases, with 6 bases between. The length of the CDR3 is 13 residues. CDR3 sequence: CAWSERVNTEAFF. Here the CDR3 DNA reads TGTGCCTGGAGTGAGCGGGTGAACACTGAAGCTTTCTTT.

This CDR3 reads CASSIDNRPNQPQHF. In DNA, the CDR3 is TGTGCCAGTAGTATAGATAACAGGCCCAATCAGCCCCAGCATTTT. The gene calls are TRBV19 and TRBJ1-5; D is possibly TRBD1 (5 bases). Trimming removed 0 bases from V and 3 bases from J, with 9 bases in between. CDR1 is LNHDA, CDR2 SQIVND, per germline (reference sequence). This CDR3 has 15 residues. Combining the CDR3 with reference TRBV19 and TRBJ1-5 gives the whole variable domain DGGITQSPKYLFRKEGQNVTLSCEQNLNHDAMYWYRQDPGQGLRLIYYSQIVNDFQKGDIAEGYSVSREKKESFPLTVTSAQKNPTAFYLCASSIDNRPNQPQHFGDGTRLSIL.

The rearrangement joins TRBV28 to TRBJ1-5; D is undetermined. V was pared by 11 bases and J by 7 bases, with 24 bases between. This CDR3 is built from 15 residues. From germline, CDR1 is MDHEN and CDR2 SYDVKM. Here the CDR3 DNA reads TGTGCCGTGCGGGGTAGACTGAAACTGGGCCAGCCCCAGCATTTT. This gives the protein CAVRGRLKLGQPQHF.